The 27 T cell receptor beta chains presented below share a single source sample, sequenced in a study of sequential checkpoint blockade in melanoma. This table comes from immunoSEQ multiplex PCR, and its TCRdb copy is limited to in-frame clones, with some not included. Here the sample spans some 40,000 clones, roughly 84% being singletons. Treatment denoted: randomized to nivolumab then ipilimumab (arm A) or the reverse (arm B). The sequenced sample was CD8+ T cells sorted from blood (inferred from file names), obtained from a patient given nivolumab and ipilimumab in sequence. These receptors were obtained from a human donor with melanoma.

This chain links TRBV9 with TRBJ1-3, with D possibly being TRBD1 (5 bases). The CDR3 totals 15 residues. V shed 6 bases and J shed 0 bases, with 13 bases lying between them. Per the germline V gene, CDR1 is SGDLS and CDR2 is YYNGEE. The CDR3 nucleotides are TGTGCCAGCACCTCTGGGGGGGGCTCTGGAAACACCATATATTTT. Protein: CASTSGGGSGNTIYF.

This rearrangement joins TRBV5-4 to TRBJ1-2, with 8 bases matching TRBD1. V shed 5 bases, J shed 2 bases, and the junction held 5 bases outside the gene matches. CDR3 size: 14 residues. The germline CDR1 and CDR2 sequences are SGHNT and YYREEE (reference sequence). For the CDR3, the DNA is TGTGCCAGCAGTCCCGGGACAGGAAACTATGGCTACACCTTC. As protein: CASSPGTGNYGYTF.

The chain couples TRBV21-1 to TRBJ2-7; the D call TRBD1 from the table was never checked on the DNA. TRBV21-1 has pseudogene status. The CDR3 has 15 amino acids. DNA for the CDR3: TGTGCCAGCAGATTTCGACAGGGCTGGGTGAACGAGCAGTACTTC. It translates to CASRFRQGWVNEQYF.

CDR3 DNA sequence: TGTGCCTGGAGTGTACCGGGACTAGCGGGGTTAAGCTCCTACGAGCAGTACTTC. Its translation: CAWSVPGLAGLSSYEQYF. V gene TRBV30 combines with J gene TRBJ2-7, with 13 bases that match TRBD2. There are 18 residues in the CDR3. With V trimmed by 0 bases and J by 0 bases, 8 bases remained unmatched. The germline CDR1 and CDR2 sequences are GTSNPN and SVGIG (reference sequence).

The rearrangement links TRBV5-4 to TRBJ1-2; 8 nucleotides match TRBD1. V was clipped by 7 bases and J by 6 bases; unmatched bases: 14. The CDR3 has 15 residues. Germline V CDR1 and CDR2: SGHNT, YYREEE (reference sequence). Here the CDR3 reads CASLSRTGGLDGYTF. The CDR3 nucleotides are TGTGCCAGCCTTTCTCGTACAGGGGGATTGGATGGCTACACCTTC.

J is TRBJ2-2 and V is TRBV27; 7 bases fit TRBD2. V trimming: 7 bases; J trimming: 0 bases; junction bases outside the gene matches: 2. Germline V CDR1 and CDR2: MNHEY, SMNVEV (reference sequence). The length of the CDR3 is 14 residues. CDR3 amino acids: CASNLAANTGELFF. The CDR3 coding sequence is TGTGCCAGCAACCTAGCGGCGAACACCGGGGAGCTGTTTTTT.

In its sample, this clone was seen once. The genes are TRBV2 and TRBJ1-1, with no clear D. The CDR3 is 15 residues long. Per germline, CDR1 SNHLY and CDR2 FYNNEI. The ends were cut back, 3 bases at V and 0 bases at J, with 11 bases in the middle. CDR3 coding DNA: TGTGCCAGCAGTGAGGTACAGAGCATGAACACTGAAGCTTTCTTT. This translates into CASSEVQSMNTEAFF.

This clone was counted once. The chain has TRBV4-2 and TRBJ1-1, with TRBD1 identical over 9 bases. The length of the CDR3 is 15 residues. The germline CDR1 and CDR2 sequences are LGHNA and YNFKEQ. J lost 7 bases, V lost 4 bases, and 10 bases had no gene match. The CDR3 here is CASSPIPGQGGEAFF. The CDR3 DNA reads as TGTGCCAGCAGCCCGATACCGGGACAGGGAGGTGAAGCTTTCTTT.

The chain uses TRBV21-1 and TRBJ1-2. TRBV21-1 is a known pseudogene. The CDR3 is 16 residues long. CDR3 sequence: CASSNEVEGCCYGYTF. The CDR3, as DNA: TGTGCCAGCAGCAATGAGGTGGAGGGTTGCTGCTATGGCTACACCTTC.

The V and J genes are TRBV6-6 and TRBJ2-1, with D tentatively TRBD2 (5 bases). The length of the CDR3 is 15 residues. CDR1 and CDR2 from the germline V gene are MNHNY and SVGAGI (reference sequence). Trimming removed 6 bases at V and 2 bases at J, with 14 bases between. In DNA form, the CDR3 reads TGTGCCAGCAGCTCACTTACCGGGACCTACAATGAGCAGTTCTTC. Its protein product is CASSSLTGTYNEQFF.

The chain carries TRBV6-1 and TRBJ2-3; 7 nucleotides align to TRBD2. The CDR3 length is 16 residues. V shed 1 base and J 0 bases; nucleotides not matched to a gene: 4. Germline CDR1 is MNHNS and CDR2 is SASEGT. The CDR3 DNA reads TGTGCCAGCAGTGAAGGGGAGGGATCTAGCACAGATACGCAGTATTTT. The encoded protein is CASSEGEGSSTDTQYF.

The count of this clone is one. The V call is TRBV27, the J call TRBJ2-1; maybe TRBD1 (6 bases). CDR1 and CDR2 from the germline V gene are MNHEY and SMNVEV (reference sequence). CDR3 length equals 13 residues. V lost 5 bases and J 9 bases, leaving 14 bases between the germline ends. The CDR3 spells CASSQGTTGEQFF. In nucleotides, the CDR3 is TGTGCCAGCAGTCAGGGGACAACTGGTGAGCAGTTCTTC.

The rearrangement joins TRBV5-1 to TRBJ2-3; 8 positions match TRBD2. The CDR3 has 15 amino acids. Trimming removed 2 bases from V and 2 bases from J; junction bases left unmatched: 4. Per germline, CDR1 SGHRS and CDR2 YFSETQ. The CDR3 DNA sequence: TGCGCCAGCAGCTTAGCGGGAGCCCCCACAGATACGCAGTATTTT. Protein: CASSLAGAPTDTQYF.

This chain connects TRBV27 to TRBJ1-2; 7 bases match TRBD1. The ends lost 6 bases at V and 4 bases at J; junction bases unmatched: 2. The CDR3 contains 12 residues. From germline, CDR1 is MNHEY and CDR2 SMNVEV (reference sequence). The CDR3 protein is CASRSGGYGYTF. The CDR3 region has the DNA TGTGCCAGCAGGTCAGGGGGCTATGGCTACACCTTC.

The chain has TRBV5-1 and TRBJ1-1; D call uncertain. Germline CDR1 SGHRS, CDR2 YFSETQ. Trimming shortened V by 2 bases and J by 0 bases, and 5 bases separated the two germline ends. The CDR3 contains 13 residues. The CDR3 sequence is CASSFSLNTEAFF. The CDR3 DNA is TGCGCCAGCAGCTTCTCTTTGAACACTGAAGCTTTCTTT.

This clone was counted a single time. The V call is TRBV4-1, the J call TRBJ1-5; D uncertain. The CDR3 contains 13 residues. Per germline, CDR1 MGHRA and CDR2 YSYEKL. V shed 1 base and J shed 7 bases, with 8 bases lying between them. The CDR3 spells CASSQGGGQPQHF. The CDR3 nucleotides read TGCGCCAGCAGCCAAGGAGGAGGGCAGCCCCAGCATTTT.

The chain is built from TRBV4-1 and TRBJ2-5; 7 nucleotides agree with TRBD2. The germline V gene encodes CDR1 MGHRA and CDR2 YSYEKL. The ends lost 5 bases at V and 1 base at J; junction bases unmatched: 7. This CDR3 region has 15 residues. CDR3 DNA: TGCGCCAGCAGCGCGGAACTAGCGCCCCAAGAGACCCAGTACTTC. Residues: CASSAELAPQETQYF.

CDR3 DNA sequence: TGTGCCAGCAGCTTCGGACAGGGGGCACTTGGTGAGCAGTTCTTC. It codes for CASSFGQGALGEQFF. This chain connects TRBV7-9 to TRBJ2-1, with 11 bases fitting TRBD1. Germline assignment: CDR1 SEHNR and CDR2 FQNEAQ (reference sequence). The CDR3 is 15 residues long. V lost 3 bases to trimming and J lost 9 bases; unmatched junction nucleotides: 7.

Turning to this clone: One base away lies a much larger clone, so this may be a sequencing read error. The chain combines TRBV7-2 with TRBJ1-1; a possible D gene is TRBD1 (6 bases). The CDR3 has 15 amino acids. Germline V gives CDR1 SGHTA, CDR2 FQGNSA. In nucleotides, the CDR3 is TGTGCCAGCAGCTTAACCACAGGGACGAACACTGCAGCTTTCTTT. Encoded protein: CASSLTTGTNTAAFF.

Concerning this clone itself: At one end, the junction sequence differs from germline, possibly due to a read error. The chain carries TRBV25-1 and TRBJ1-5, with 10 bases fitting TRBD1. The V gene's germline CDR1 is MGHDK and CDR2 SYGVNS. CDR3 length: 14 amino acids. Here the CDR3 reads CAGSATGGPSPQHF. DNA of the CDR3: TGTGCCGGCAGTGCGACAGGGGGCCCGTCGCCCCAGCATTTT.

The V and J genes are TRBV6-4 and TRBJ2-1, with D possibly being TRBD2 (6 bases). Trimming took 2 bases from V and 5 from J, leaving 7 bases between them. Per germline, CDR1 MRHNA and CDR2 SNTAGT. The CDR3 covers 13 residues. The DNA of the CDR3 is TGTGCCAGCAGTGACCGGGAGAACAATGAGCAGTTCTTC. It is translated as CASSDRENNEQFF.

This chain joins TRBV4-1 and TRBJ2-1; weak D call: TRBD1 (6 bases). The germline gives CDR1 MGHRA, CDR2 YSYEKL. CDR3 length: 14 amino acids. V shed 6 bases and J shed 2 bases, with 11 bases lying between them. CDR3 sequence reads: CASRQGSPYNEQFF. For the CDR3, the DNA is TGCGCCAGCAGACAGGGTTCACCCTACAATGAGCAGTTCTTC.

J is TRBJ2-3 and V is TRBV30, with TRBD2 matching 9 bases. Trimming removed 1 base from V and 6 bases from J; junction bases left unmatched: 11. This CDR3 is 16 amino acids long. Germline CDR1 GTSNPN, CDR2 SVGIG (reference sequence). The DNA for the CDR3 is TGTGCCTGGAGTGGCACTAGCGGGCCGGTGGCCGATACGCAGTATTTT. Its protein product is CAWSGTSGPVADTQYF.

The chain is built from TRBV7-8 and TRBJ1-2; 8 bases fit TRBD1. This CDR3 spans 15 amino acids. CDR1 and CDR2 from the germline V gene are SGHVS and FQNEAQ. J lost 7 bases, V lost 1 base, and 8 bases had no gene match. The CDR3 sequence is CASSLGLSTGAGYTF. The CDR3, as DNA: TGTGCCAGCAGCTTAGGGCTATCGACAGGGGCTGGCTACACCTTC.

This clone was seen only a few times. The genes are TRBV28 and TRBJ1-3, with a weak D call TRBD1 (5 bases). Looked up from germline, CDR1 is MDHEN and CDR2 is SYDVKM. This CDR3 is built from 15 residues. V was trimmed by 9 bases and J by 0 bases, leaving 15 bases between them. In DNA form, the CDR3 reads TGTGCCAGTATCGACAGTGAGAGCTCTGGAAACACCATATATTTT. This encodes CASIDSESSGNTIYF.

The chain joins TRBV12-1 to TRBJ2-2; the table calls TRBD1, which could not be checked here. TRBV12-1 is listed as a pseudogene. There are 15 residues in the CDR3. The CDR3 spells CASSSPGQNTGELFF. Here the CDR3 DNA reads TGTGCCAGCAGCTCCCCCGGACAGAACACCGGGGAGCTGTTTTTT.

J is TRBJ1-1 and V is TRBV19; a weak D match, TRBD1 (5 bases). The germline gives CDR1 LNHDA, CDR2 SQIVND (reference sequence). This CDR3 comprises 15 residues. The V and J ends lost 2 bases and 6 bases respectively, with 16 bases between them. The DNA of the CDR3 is TGTGCCAGTAGTATATCTCCAGGGCCGGGGGCTGAAGCTTTCTTT. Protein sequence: CASSISPGPGAEAFF.